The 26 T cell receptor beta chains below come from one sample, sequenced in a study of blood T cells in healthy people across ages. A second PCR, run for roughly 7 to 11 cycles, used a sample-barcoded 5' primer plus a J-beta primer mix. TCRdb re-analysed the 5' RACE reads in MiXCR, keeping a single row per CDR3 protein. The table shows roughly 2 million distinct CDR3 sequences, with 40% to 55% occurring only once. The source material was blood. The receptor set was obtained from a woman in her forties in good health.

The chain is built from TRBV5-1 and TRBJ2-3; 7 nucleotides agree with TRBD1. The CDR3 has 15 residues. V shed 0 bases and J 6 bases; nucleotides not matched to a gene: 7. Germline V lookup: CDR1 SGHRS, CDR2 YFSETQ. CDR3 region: CASSLVQGKGDTQYF. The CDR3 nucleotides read TGCGCCAGCAGCTTGGTACAGGGGAAGGGGGATACGCAGTATTTT. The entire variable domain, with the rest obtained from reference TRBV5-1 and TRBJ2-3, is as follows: KAGVTQTPRYLIKTRGQQVTLSCSPISGHRSVSWYQQTPGQGLQFLFEYFSETQRNKGNFPGRFSGRQFSNSRSEMNVSTLELGDSALYLCASSLVQGKGDTQYFGPGTRLTVL.

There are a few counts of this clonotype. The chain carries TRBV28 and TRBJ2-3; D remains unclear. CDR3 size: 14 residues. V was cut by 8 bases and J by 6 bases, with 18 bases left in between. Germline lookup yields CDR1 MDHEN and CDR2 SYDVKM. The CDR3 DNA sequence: TGTGCCAGCGCAGCTAAACTCGTAGTGGATACGCAGTATTTT. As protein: CASAAKLVVDTQYF.

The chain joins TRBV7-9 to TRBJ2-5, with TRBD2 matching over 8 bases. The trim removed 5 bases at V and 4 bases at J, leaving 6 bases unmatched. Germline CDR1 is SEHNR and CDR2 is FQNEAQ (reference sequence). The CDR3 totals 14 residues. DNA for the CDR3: TGTGCCAGCAGCGACCGGGGGGGATCAGAGACCCAGTACTTC. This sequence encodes CASSDRGGSETQYF.

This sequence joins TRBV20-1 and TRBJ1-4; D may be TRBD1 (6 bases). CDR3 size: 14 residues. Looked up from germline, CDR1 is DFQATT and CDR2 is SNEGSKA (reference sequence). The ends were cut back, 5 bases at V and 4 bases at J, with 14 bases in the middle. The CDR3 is CSAPKGGVNEKLFF. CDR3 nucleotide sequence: TGCAGTGCTCCCAAGGGGGGTGTTAATGAAAAACTGTTTTTT.

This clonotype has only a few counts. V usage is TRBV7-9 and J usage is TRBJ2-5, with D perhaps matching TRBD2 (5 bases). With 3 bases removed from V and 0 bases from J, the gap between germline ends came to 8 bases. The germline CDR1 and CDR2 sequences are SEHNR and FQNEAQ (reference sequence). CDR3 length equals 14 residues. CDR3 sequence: CASSLPGNQETQYF. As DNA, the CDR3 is TGTGCCAGCAGCTTGCCGGGGAACCAAGAGACCCAGTACTTC.

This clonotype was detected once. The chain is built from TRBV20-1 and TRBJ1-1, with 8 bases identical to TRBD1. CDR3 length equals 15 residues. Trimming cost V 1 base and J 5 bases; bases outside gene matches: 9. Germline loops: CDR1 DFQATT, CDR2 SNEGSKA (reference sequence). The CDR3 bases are TGCAGTGCTAGAGTCGGACAGGGCGGCGGAACTGAAGCTTTCTTT. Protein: CSARVGQGGGTEAFF.

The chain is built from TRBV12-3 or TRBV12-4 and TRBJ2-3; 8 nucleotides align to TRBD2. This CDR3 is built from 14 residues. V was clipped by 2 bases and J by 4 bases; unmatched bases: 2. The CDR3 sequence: CASSLTSGPDTQYF. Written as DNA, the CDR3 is TGTGCCAGCAGTTTAACTAGCGGACCAGATACGCAGTATTTT.

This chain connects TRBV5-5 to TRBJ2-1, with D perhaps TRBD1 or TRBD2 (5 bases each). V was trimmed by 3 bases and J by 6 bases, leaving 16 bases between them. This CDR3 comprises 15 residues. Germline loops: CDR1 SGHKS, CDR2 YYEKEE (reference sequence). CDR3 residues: CASSSSGTGINEQFF. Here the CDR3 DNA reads TGTGCCAGCAGCTCCTCCGGGACGGGCATCAATGAGCAGTTCTTC. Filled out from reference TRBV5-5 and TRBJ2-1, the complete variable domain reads DAGVTQSPTHLIKTRGQQVTLRCSPISGHKSVSWYQQVLGQGPQFIFQYYEKEERGRGNFPDRFSARQFPNYSSELNVNALLLGDSALYLCASSSSGTGINEQFFGPGTRLTVL.

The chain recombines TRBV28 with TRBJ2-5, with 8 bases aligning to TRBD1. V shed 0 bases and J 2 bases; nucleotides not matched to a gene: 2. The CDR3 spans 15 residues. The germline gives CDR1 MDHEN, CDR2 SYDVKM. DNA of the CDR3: TGTGCCAGCAGTTTATGGGGACAGGATCAAGAGACCCAGTACTTC. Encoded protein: CASSLWGQDQETQYF.

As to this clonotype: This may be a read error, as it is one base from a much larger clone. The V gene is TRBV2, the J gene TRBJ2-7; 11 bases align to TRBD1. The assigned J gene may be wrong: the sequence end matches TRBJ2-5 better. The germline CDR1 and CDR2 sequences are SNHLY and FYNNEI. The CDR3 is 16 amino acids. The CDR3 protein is CASSPGTGGPKETQYF. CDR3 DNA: TGTGCCAGCAGTCCAGGGACAGGGGGTCCGAAAGAGACCCAGTACTTC.

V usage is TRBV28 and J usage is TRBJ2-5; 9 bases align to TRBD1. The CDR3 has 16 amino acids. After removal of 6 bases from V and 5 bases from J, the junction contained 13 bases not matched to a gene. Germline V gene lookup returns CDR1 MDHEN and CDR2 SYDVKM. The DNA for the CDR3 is TGTGCCAGCAGCCGACAGGGGGGCAAAGTTCGGGAGACCCAGTACTTC. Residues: CASSRQGGKVRETQYF.

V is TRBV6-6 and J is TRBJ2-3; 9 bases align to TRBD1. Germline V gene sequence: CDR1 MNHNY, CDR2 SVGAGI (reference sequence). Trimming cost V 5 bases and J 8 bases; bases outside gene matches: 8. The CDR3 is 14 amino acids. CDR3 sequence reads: CASSPRTGAATQYF. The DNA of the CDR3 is TGTGCCAGCAGTCCTCGGACAGGGGCCGCTACGCAGTATTTT.

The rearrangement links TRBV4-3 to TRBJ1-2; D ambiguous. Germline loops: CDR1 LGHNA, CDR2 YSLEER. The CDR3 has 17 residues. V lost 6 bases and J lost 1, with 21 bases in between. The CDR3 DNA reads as TGCGCCAGCAGACGAGCGGCAACGGAGAGAGATAACTATGGCTACACCTTC. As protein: CASRRAATERDNYGYTF.

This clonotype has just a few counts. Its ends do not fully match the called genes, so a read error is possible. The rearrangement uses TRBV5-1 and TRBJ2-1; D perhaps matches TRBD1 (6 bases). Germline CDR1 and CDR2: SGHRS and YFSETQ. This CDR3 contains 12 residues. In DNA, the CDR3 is TGTGCCAGCAGGGGACGGGGTAATGAGCAGTTCTTC. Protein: CASRGRGNEQFF.

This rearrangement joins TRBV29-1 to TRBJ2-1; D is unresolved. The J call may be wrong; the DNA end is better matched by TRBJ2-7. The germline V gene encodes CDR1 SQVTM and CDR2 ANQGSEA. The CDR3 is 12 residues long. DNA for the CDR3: TGCAGCGTTCATTTGGGTGTGAACGAGCAGTACTTC. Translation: CSVHLGVNEQYF.

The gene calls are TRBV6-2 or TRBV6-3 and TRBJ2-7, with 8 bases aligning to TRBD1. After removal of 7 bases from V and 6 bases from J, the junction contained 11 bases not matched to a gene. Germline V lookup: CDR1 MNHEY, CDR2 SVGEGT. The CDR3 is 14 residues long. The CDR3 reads CASKHRGVISEQYF. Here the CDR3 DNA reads TGTGCCAGCAAGCACAGGGGGGTCATCAGCGAGCAGTACTTC.

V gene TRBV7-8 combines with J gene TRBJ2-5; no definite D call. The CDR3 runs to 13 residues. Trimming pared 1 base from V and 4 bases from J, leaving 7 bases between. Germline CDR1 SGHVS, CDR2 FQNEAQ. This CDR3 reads CASSLGRPETQYF. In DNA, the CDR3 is TGTGCCAGCAGCTTAGGGCGCCCAGAGACCCAGTACTTC.

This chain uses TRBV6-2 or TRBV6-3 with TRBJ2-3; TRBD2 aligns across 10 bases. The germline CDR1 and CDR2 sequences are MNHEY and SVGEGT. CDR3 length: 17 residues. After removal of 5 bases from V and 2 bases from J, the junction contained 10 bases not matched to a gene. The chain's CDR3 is CASSGPVSGGLTDTQYF. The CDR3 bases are TGTGCCAGCAGTGGCCCGGTTAGCGGGGGGCTCACAGATACGCAGTATTTT.

The CDR3 DNA reads as TGTGCCAGCAGCGACAGGGGGCCCGACGAGCAGTACTTC. Its protein is CASSDRGPDEQYF. V usage is TRBV7-2 and J usage is TRBJ2-7; 10 positions match TRBD1. V was pared by 5 bases and J by 5 bases, with 3 bases of the junction left unmatched. Looked up from germline, CDR1 is SGHTA and CDR2 is FQGNSA. This CDR3 has 13 residues.

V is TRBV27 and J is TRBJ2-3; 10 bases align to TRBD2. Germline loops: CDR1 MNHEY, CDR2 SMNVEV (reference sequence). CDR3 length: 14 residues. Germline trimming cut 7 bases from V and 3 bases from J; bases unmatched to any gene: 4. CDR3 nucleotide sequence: TGTGCCAGCAATAGCGGGGGGAGGACAGATACGCAGTATTTT. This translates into CASNSGGRTDTQYF.

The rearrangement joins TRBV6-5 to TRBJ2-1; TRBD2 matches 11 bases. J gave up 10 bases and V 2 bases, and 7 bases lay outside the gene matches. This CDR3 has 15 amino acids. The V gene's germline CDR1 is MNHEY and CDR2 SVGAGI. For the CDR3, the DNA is TGTGCCAGCAGTTACGTAGCGGGGGGGACAACGGAGCAGTTCTTC. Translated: CASSYVAGGTTEQFF.

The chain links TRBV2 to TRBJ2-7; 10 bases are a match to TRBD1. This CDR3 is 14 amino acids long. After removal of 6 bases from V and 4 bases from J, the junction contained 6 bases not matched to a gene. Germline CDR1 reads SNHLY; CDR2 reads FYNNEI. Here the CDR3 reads CASRDRGLRYEQYF. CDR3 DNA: TGTGCCAGCAGGGACAGGGGGTTGAGGTACGAGCAGTACTTC. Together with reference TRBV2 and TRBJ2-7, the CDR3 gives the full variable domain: EPEVTQTPSHQVTQMGQEVILRCVPISNHLYFYWYRQILGQKVEFLVSFYNNEISEKSEIFDDQFSVERPDGSNFTLKIRSTKLEDSAMYFCASRDRGLRYEQYFGPGTRLTVT.

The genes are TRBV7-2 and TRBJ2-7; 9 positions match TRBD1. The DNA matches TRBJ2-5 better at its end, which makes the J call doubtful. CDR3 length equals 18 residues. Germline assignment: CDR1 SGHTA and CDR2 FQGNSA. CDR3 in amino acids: CASSLRRLKGQGRETQYF. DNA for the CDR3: TGTGCCAGCAGCTTACGACGGCTGAAAGGACAGGGGAGGGAGACCCAGTACTTC.

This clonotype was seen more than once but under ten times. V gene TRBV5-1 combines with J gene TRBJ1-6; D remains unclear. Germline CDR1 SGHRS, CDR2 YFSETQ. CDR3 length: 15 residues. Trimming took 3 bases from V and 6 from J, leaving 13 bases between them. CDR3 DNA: TGCGCCAGCAGCTCTCGGGGAGAGTTTAATTCACCCCTCCACTTT. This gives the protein CASSSRGEFNSPLHF.

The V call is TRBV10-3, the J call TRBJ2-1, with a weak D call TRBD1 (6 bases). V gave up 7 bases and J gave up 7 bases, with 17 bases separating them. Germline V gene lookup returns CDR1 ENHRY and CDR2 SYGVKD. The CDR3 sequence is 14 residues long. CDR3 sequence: CAIMDLQGHNEQFF. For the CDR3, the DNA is TGTGCCATCATGGACCTACAGGGTCATAATGAGCAGTTCTTC.

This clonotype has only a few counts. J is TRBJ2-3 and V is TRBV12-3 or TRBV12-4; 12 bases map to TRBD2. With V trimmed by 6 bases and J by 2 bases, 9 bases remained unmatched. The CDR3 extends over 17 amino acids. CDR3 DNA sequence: TGTGCCAGCAGCCTCCGACTAGCGGGGGTAATCACAGATACGCAGTATTTT. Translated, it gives CASSLRLAGVITDTQYF.